The present T cell receptor (beta chain) was sequenced within a study of vaccination and CD4 T cells after COVID-19. Of note for this clonotype: Its antigen is still unknown.

An Oncomine TCR Beta short-read assay was used to sequence the DNA from cultured CD4+ T cells. Each CDR3 protein gets one entry after TCRdb re-called the PCR reads with MiXCR. The table has around 25,000 distinct CDR3 sequences, 40% to 50% seen once; the top ten hold roughly 4%. Time point defined: late sampling 161 to 241 days after vaccination in a few convalescent patients. Treatment: roughly 10-day PBMC culture with coronavirus spike peptide pools or control peptides (ViraFEST assay). The PCR-positive dates, March through December 2020, came before the US Alpha, Beta and Delta variants. The sequenced sample was CD4+ T cells from blood, cultured in vitro, obtained about 7 months after SARS-CoV-2 vaccination. The TCR comes from a human donor who had recovered from COVID-19.

The CDR3 here is CASSYRDSTYEQYF. CDR3 nucleotide sequence: TGTGCCAGCAGTTACCGGGACAGTACCTACGAGCAGTACTTC. This chain links TRBV6-5 with TRBJ2-7; 7 bases map to TRBD1. The germline V gene has CDR1 MNHEY and CDR2 SVGAGI. This CDR3 has 14 amino acids. The junction had 3 bases not matched to a gene; V was cut back by 2 bases and J by 2 bases.